This T cell receptor (beta chain) was retrieved from a study of CD8 T cells in Susac syndrome. Reverse transcription used 0.5 to 1 ug RNA and random hexamers. TCRdb redid the calling of the immunoSEQ multiplex PCR reads with MiXCR, one entry per CDR3 protein. This table has 150,000 to 200,000 distinct CDR3 sequences, 85% to 95% appearing once. The germline CDR1 and CDR2 sequences are WSHSY and SAAADI. This CDR3 spans 13 amino acids. Trimming left V 5 bases short and J 7 bases short, with 11 bases between. This clonotype was sampled from a human donor with multiple sclerosis. The chain links TRBV10-2 to TRBJ2-2; the D gene is possibly TRBD2 (6 bases). The sample consisted of CD8+ T cells from PBMCs. CDR3 DNA: TGCGCCAGCAGTCGGGAGTACAGCGGGGAGCTGTTTTTT. This codes for CASSREYSGELFF.